This T cell receptor beta chain was identified during a study of T cells in Graves' hyperthyroidism and ophthalmopathy. This clonotype was seen many times. The antigen is undetermined. Not enrolled were patients with uncontrolled infection, other autoimmune disease, pregnancy or lactation. Amplified regions were TCR beta CDR3 sequences from RNA transcripts. The study used the HTBI primer set for a first-round RT-PCR of the TCR CDR3. TCRdb itself ran the multiplex PCR reads through MiXCR, one entry per CDR3 protein. The sample shows roughly 500,000 distinct CDR3 sequences, 46% of them seen only once. Trimming cost V 4 bases and J 2 bases, with 12 bases left between them. CDR3 length: 14 amino acids. Germline CDR1 reads MNHEY; CDR2 reads SVGAGI. Study results and limitations: A median around 5.9 months before onset, the model predicted ophthalmopathy. Most thyroid clonotypes that were expanded above 0.001 also turned up in blood.

The chain combines TRBV6-5 with TRBJ2-7; D is uncertain. This clonotype was obtained from an adult woman with Graves' disease, either hyperthyroidism or ophthalmopathy (not recorded which). Sequences were obtained from peripheral blood or thyroid tissue (not recorded which). The CDR3 DNA is TGTGCCAGCAGTTTTCAGGAAGGAGCCTACGAGCAGTACTTC. The encoded protein is CASSFQEGAYEQYF.